Presented here are 22 T cell receptor beta chains from one specimen sequenced in a study of shared clonotypes between healthy human individuals (dated by TCRdb to 2018 to 2021). Preparation of the library involved the immunoSEQ multiplex PCR assay. Imported from immuneACCESS, the table was reduced by TCRdb to in-frame sequences with V and J called. These copies leave out some clones; in studies compared against another copy, an unresolved V gene accounts for under half, and the cause of the remainder is not known. This sample gives 2.5 million or so clones in total; approximately 94% of them show up just once. Around 0.15% of the sample comes from the top ten. The sample was naive CD4+ T cells sorted from blood. The sample's cell subset or site label is to be understood as: CD45RA+ positively selected. These receptors were obtained from a young man in good health.

The V and J genes are TRBV5-8 and TRBJ2-7, with unresolved D. The CDR3 sequence is 11 residues long. CDR1 and CDR2 from the germline V gene are SGHTS and YDEGEE. Trimming took off 4 bases at V and 3 bases at J, with 5 bases between the two ends. CDR3 amino acids: CASSPNYEQYF. The CDR3 bases are TGTGCCAGCAGCCCGAACTACGAGCAGTACTTC.

J is TRBJ1-4 and V is TRBV18, with D hard to call. Trimming stripped 3 bases from V and 6 bases from J, with 5 bases between. The V gene's germline CDR1 is KGHSH and CDR2 LQKENI. The CDR3 is 12 residues long. The CDR3 loop reads CASSPTDEKLFF. The DNA for the CDR3 is TGTGCCAGCTCACCCACTGATGAAAAACTGTTTTTT. The variable domain in full, completed from reference TRBV18 and TRBJ1-4, reads NAGVMQNPRHLVRRRGQEARLRCSPMKGHSHVYWYRQLPEEGLKFMVYLQKENIIDESGMPKERFSAEFPKEGPSILRIQQVVRGDSAAYFCASSPTDEKLFFGSGTQLSVL.

CDR3 in amino acids: CASSSSGGDYNEQFF. In DNA form, the CDR3 reads TGTGCCAGCAGCTCTAGCGGGGGGGATTACAATGAGCAGTTCTTC. The rearrangement uses TRBV9 and TRBJ2-1, with 12 bases identical to TRBD2. J gave up 4 bases and V 4 bases, and 3 bases lay outside the gene matches. Looked up from germline, CDR1 is SGDLS and CDR2 is YYNGEE. The CDR3 is 15 residues long. Combining the CDR3 with reference TRBV9 and TRBJ2-1 gives the whole variable domain DSGVTQTPKHLITATGQRVTLRCSPRSGDLSVYWYQQSLDQGLQFLIQYYNGEERAKGNILERFSAQQFPDLHSELNLSSLELGDSALYFCASSSSGGDYNEQFFGPGTRLTVL.

As to this clone: Different DNA sequences within this sample yield the same CDR3. V is TRBV15 and J is TRBJ1-5; the D is unclear. V lost 0 bases to trimming and J lost 5 bases, with 2 bases between them. The CDR3 is 12 amino acids. Germline CDR1 is LNHNV and CDR2 is YYDKDF (reference sequence). The CDR3, as DNA: TGTGCCACCAGCAGAGACTATCAGCCCCAGCATTTT. Residues: CATSRDYQPQHF.

For the CDR3, the DNA is TGTGCCAGCAGTCTACAGGGGACCCCCCTCGAGCAGTACTTC. This translates into CASSLQGTPLEQYF. V usage is TRBV6-6 and J usage is TRBJ2-7; 7 bases match TRBD1. The CDR3 is 14 residues long. Losses at the gene ends were 5 bases for V and 6 bases for J; bases not matched to a gene: 10. The V gene's germline CDR1 is MNHNY and CDR2 SVGAGI (reference sequence).

Concerning this clone: The same CDR3 is also encoded by other DNA sequences in this sample. V is TRBV6-5 and J is TRBJ2-3; D is ambiguous. The V end lost 6 bases, the J end lost 3 bases, and 4 bases lay between the germline ends. Germline V gene lookup returns CDR1 MNHEY and CDR2 SVGAGI. The CDR3 has 11 amino acids. This CDR3 is CASRTTDTQYF. In DNA, the CDR3 is TGTGCCAGCAGGACAACAGATACGCAGTATTTT.

This chain links TRBV4-1 with TRBJ2-1, with D hard to call. Germline V gives CDR1 MGHRA, CDR2 YSYEKL. The CDR3 runs to 13 residues. The ends were cut back, 1 base at V and 13 bases at J, with 14 bases in the middle. The CDR3 nucleotides read TGCGCCAGCAGCCAAGTCTCTCCGGGTCCCCAGTTCTTC. Residues: CASSQVSPGPQFF.

This chain links TRBV19 with TRBJ1-5; D not certain. V lost 0 bases and J 9 bases, leaving 12 bases between the germline ends. The length of the CDR3 is 14 residues. Looked up from germline, CDR1 is LNHDA and CDR2 is SQIVND (reference sequence). CDR3 protein: CASSIDVRASPQHF. CDR3 bases: TGTGCCAGTAGTATAGATGTGAGGGCTTCGCCCCAGCATTTT.

The chain combines TRBV7-6 with TRBJ2-5, with 11 positions matching TRBD2. The CDR3 is made up of 17 amino acids. Germline CDR1 is SGHVS and CDR2 is FNYEAQ. V shed 1 base and J 5 bases; nucleotides not matched to a gene: 9. The CDR3 DNA follows: TGTGCCAGCAGCTTAGTTCCTAGCGGGGGGTCAGGGGAGACCCAGTACTTC. Its translation: CASSLVPSGGSGETQYF.

V and J are TRBV21-1 and TRBJ2-1; TRBD2, the table's D call, was not compared with the DNA. TRBV21-1 is a pseudogene locus. This CDR3 spans 16 amino acids. The CDR3 reads CASSTSGLAGVHEQFF. CDR3 DNA sequence: TGTGCCAGCAGCACGTCGGGACTAGCGGGAGTTCATGAGCAGTTCTTC.

The V gene is TRBV7-6, the J gene TRBJ2-2; 8 bases are a match to TRBD1. CDR3 length: 15 residues. The V gene end was trimmed by 2 bases and the J gene end by 4 bases; junction bases not matched to a gene: 3. From germline, CDR1 is SGHVS and CDR2 FNYEAQ. The CDR3 reads CASSLPTGATGELFF. The CDR3 nucleotides are TGTGCCAGCAGCTTACCGACAGGGGCCACCGGGGAGCTGTTTTTT.

The chain employs TRBV5-4 and TRBJ2-3, with 9 bases lining up with TRBD1. V was pared by 1 base and J by 6 bases, with 3 bases of the junction left unmatched. The CDR3 spans 14 residues. The germline CDR1 and CDR2 sequences are SGHNT and YYREEE (reference sequence). CDR3 sequence (DNA): TGTGCCAGCAGCTTGACCGGGACAGGGGATACGCAGTATTTT. It encodes CASSLTGTGDTQYF.

The V gene is TRBV11-3, the J gene TRBJ2-7; 8 bases align to TRBD1. V trimming: 5 bases; J trimming: 4 bases; junction bases outside the gene matches: 10. The CDR3 runs 15 residues. Germline V gene sequence: CDR1 SGHNT, CDR2 YENEEA. The CDR3 sequence is CASSTGQGGTYEQYF. CDR3 DNA: TGTGCCAGCAGCACCGGACAGGGAGGCACATACGAGCAGTACTTC.

The chain employs TRBV19 and TRBJ2-3; TRBD2 aligns across 8 bases. The germline V gene has CDR1 LNHDA and CDR2 SQIVND (reference sequence). CDR3 length equals 15 residues. The V segment lost 5 bases and the J segment 5 bases; nucleotides outside the gene matches: 9. CDR3 sequence (DNA): TGTGCCAGTAGTGTACCGGGACTAGGCAGAGATACGCAGTATTTT. This sequence encodes CASSVPGLGRDTQYF. The full variable domain, with the rest looked up from reference TRBV19 and TRBJ2-3, is DGGITQSPKYLFRKEGQNVTLSCEQNLNHDAMYWYRQDPGQGLRLIYYSQIVNDFQKGDIAEGYSVSREKKESFPLTVTSAQKNPTAFYLCASSVPGLGRDTQYFGPGTRLTVL.

The chain has TRBV4-2 and TRBJ2-1, with 8 bases that match TRBD1. This CDR3 is 16 amino acids long. V was pared by 3 bases and J by 5 bases, with 9 bases of the junction left unmatched. CDR1 is LGHNA, CDR2 YNFKEQ, per germline. Here the CDR3 reads CASSQAGQGIDNEQFF. In nucleotides, the CDR3 is TGTGCCAGCAGCCAGGCCGGACAGGGTATCGACAATGAGCAGTTCTTC.

The chain links TRBV28 to TRBJ2-5, with D maybe TRBD1 (6 bases). This CDR3 is 12 amino acids long. Looked up from germline, CDR1 is MDHEN and CDR2 is SYDVKM. Trimming shortened V by 2 bases and J by 11 bases, and 12 bases separated the two germline ends. The CDR3 region is CASSLAYREQYF. The CDR3 DNA is TGTGCCAGCAGTTTAGCCTACAGGGAGCAGTACTTC.

A word on this clone: Other DNA sequences in the same sample also yield this CDR3. V gene TRBV9 combines with J gene TRBJ2-7, with 11 positions matching TRBD1. The CDR3 runs 14 residues. With V trimmed by 5 bases and J by 3 bases, 4 bases remained unmatched. Germline values: CDR1 SGDLS, CDR2 YYNGEE. This CDR3 is CASSAGTGGYEQYF. The CDR3 nucleotides read TGTGCCAGCAGTGCCGGGACAGGGGGCTACGAGCAGTACTTC.

The chain links TRBV4-1 to TRBJ1-2; 7 bases match TRBD1. The V and J ends lost 0 bases and 7 bases, in that order; junction bases with no gene match: 14. Germline CDR1 and CDR2: MGHRA and YSYEKL. The CDR3 is 17 amino acids. Here the CDR3 reads CASSQDSGGSRGAGYTF. The CDR3 coding sequence is TGCGCCAGCAGCCAAGATTCGGGGGGTAGCAGGGGGGCTGGCTACACCTTC.

CDR3 sequence: CASSQLANYGYTF. In DNA, the CDR3 is TGTGCCAGCAGTCAGTTAGCTAACTATGGCTACACCTTC. This chain joins TRBV7-9 and TRBJ1-2; no firm D call. The CDR3 runs to 13 residues. Germline V gene sequence: CDR1 SEHNR, CDR2 FQNEAQ (reference sequence). The V and J ends lost 6 bases and 0 bases respectively, with 8 bases between them.

As regards this clone: Other DNA sequences in this sample translate to the same CDR3. The rearrangement joins TRBV28 to TRBJ2-7, with 7 bases fitting TRBD1. With V trimmed by 4 bases and J by 2 bases, 5 bases remained unmatched. Per germline, CDR1 MDHEN and CDR2 SYDVKM. The CDR3 is 14 amino acids. This CDR3 is CASSSGQAAYEQYF. The CDR3 DNA is TGTGCCAGCAGTTCTGGACAGGCAGCCTACGAGCAGTACTTC. The variable domain in full, completed from reference TRBV28 and TRBJ2-7, reads DVKVTQSSRYLVKRTGEKVFLECVQDMDHENMFWYRQDPGLGLRLIYFSYDVKMKEKGDIPEGYSVSREKKERFSLILESASTNQTSMYLCASSSGQAAYEQYFGPGTRLTVT.

As for this clone: Different DNA sequences within this sample yield the same CDR3. J is TRBJ1-1 and V is TRBV6-6; tentative D call: TRBD1 (5 bases). This CDR3 is built from 12 residues. Trimming left V 6 bases short and J 1 base short, with 6 bases between. Germline V gene sequence: CDR1 MNHNY, CDR2 SVGAGI (reference sequence). The CDR3 reads CASRGGNTEAFF. The DNA of the CDR3 is TGTGCCAGCAGGGGGGGGAACACTGAAGCTTTCTTT.

The CDR3 coding sequence is TGTGCCAGCAGCCAGGACAGGGGAGGCCAAGAGACCCAGTACTTC. It translates to CASSQDRGGQETQYF. The chain carries TRBV9 and TRBJ2-5, with TRBD1 identical over 9 bases. J gave up 1 base and V 4 bases, and 5 bases lay outside the gene matches. The germline gives CDR1 SGDLS, CDR2 YYNGEE. This CDR3 has 15 amino acids.